This T cell receptor beta chain originates from a study of cytomegalovirus exposure and HLA in healthy donors. The PCR ran on 60 Vbeta and 13 Jbeta primers. Profiling relied on immunoSEQ multiplex PCR, and the TCRdb table lists in-frame clones only, not all of them. There are about 180,000 clones in the sample; approximately 80% occur only once, and nearly 2.5% lies in the top ten. On this clone: As yet, its antigen is unknown.

Findings of the study overall: Across HLA loci, a later analysis found differing TCR association rates, with DRB1 most and HLA-C fewest. Several of the most significant clusters were apparently associated with common viral pathogens in a later analysis.

This CDR3 has 17 amino acids. CDR1 and CDR2 (germline): SGHRS, YFSETQ. The junction had 8 bases not matched to a gene; V was cut back by 1 base and J by 4 bases. The V gene is TRBV5-1, the J gene TRBJ1-3, with 10 bases that match TRBD1. This receptor was obtained from a male donor in good health and CMV-seronegative. Material for sequencing was PBMCs. CDR3 sequence (DNA): TGCGCCAGCAGCTTGAGGGACAGGGGAACGGGCGGAAACACCATATATTTT. Amino acid sequence: CASSLRDRGTGGNTIYF.